This passage covers 29 T cell receptor beta chains from one sample sequenced in a study of T cell repertoires in cytomegalovirus infection. The antigens these receptors bind are not known. TCRdb recomputed calls from the reads with MiXCR, one row per CDR3 protein. The sample comprises 650,000 to 900,000 distinct CDR3 sequences, approximately 29% of which are singletons, and about an eighth rests with the top ten. Sample: cultured CD8+ T cells from PBMCs, taken from culture after CMV antigen stimulation. The receptors derive from a human donor in good health (CMV status not recorded). Some clones in this sample may be carry-over from other donors' samples.

About this clonotype: The junction departs from germline at one end; a sequencing error may be responsible. The rearrangement joins TRBV7-4 to TRBJ2-3, with a tentative D call TRBD1 (6 bases). The CDR3 has 13 amino acids. CDR1 is SGHVT and CDR2 is SQSDAQ in the germline V gene. This chain's CDR3 is CASSRTETDTRYF. The CDR3 DNA reads as TGTGCCAGCTCGCGGACAGAGACAGATACGCGGTATTTT.

V gene TRBV7-9 combines with J gene TRBJ2-3; 9 bases align to TRBD1. After removal of 4 bases from V and 1 base from J, the junction contained 6 bases not matched to a gene. The CDR3 has 16 residues. Germline CDR1 reads SEHNR; CDR2 reads FQNEAQ (reference sequence). The CDR3 DNA reads as TGTGCCAGCAGCTCACCGACAGGGGGTCGCACAGATACGCAGTATTTT. Its translation: CASSSPTGGRTDTQYF.

This clonotype was counted many times. This chain joins TRBV7-9 and TRBJ1-5; possible D gene TRBD1, 6 bases. V was cut by 4 bases and J by 6 bases, with 7 bases left in between. There are 12 residues in the CDR3. Germline loops: CDR1 SEHNR, CDR2 FQNEAQ (reference sequence). The CDR3 sequence: CASSSGAQPQHF. The CDR3 coding sequence is TGTGCCAGCAGCTCAGGGGCTCAGCCCCAGCATTTT.

Concerning this clonotype itself: This may be a read error, as it is one base from a much larger clone. The V gene is TRBV15, the J gene TRBJ2-3, with 7 bases fitting TRBD1. The V gene's germline CDR1 is LNHNV and CDR2 YYDKDF (reference sequence). V shed 3 bases and J 0 bases; nucleotides not matched to a gene: 0. The CDR3 totals 14 residues. CDR3: CATSRTGSTDTQYF. CDR3 sequence (DNA): TGTGCCACCAGCAGGACAGGGAGCACAGATACGCAGTATTTT.

In this sample, this clonotype turned up a few times. This chain uses TRBV6-1 with TRBJ2-7; TRBD1 matches at 7 bases. CDR1 MNHNS and CDR2 SASEGT come from the germline V gene. V dropped 8 bases and J dropped 3; count of bases not matched to a gene: 7. The CDR3 is 13 amino acids. CDR3 sequence reads: CASLLTGIYEQYF. The CDR3 DNA reads TGTGCCAGCCTACTGACAGGGATCTACGAGCAGTACTTC.

The chain carries TRBV12-3 or TRBV12-4 and TRBJ1-2, with TRBD1 as a possible D gene (6 bases). With 8 bases removed from V and 4 bases from J, the gap between germline ends came to 17 bases. CDR3 length: 14 amino acids. For the CDR3, the DNA is TGTGCCAGCTGCCTCGGGGGCAGTTCCTATGGCTACACCTTC. It specifies CASCLGGSSYGYTF.

The chain joins TRBV5-5 to TRBJ2-7; 9 bases map to TRBD1. The CDR3 spans 14 residues. The germline gives CDR1 SGHKS, CDR2 YYEKEE (reference sequence). V dropped 4 bases and J dropped 6; count of bases not matched to a gene: 8. Written as DNA, the CDR3 is TGTGCCAGCAGCGCCCTCTCGGACAGGGGCGAGCAGTACTTC. Amino acids: CASSALSDRGEQYF.

This clonotype was counted ten times or more. This rearrangement joins TRBV7-6 to TRBJ2-3; TRBD2 matches 9 bases. This CDR3 has 16 amino acids. From germline, CDR1 is SGHVS and CDR2 FNYEAQ. The trim removed 0 bases at V and 5 bases at J, leaving 6 bases unmatched. Here the CDR3 reads CASSLAGGGAGDTQYF. The CDR3 region has the DNA TGTGCCAGCAGCTTAGCGGGCGGGGGGGCCGGAGATACGCAGTATTTT.

This sequence joins TRBV2 and TRBJ2-3; 11 nucleotides match TRBD2. This CDR3 is built from 16 residues. The germline CDR1 and CDR2 sequences are SNHLY and FYNNEI. J gave up 1 base and V 2 bases, and 2 bases lay outside the gene matches. This CDR3 is CASSELAGGGTDTQYF. CDR3 bases: TGTGCCAGCAGTGAACTAGCGGGGGGCGGCACAGATACGCAGTATTTT.

This clonotype was observed a few times. The J gene is TRBJ1-1, the V gene TRBV10-3; D gene ambiguous. Germline loops: CDR1 ENHRY, CDR2 SYGVKD. CDR3 length: 16 residues. Trimming removed 2 bases at V and 1 base at J, with 14 bases between. The CDR3 region has the DNA TGTGCCATCAGTGAGCCCGAACCGGTGGGGAACACTGAAGCTTTCTTT. Translating it yields CAISEPEPVGNTEAFF.

This clonotype turned up a few times. The chain joins TRBV10-3 to TRBJ1-2; 7 nucleotides line up with TRBD1. The CDR3 runs to 14 residues. Germline loops: CDR1 ENHRY, CDR2 SYGVKD. The J segment lost 2 bases and the V segment lost 5 bases, leaving 5 bases of the junction unmatched. DNA for the CDR3: TGTGCCATCAGTCGGGACAGTCTGAACTATGGCTACACCTTC. Protein: CAISRDSLNYGYTF.

The chain has TRBV10-3 and TRBJ1-2; D is unresolved. Germline values: CDR1 ENHRY, CDR2 SYGVKD. Between the trimmed V and J ends, which lost 6 bases and 0 bases, there was a span of 8 bases. The CDR3 has 13 amino acids. CDR3 sequence reads: CAISVDPNYGYTF. CDR3 bases: TGTGCCATCAGCGTCGACCCTAACTATGGCTACACCTTC.

This clonotype was detected ten times or more. The chain joins TRBV6-5 to TRBJ1-1; TRBD1 matches at 7 bases. J lost 0 bases, V lost 0 bases, and 4 bases had no gene match. CDR3 size: 16 residues. Germline V gene sequence: CDR1 MNHEY, CDR2 SVGAGI. CDR3 nucleotide sequence: TGTGCCAGCAGTTACTCACCCACAGGGGTGAACACTGAAGCTTTCTTT. It yields the protein CASSYSPTGVNTEAFF.

This clonotype has only a few counts. This chain joins TRBV7-9 and TRBJ2-5; 7 nucleotides line up with TRBD1. The CDR3 contains 16 residues. V was clipped by 3 bases and J by 5 bases; unmatched bases: 12. Germline-derived CDR1 and CDR2 are SEHNR and FQNEAQ (reference sequence). The CDR3 DNA reads as TGTGCCAGCAGCTTGAGCCAGGGGGAGAATTGGGAGACCCAGTACTTC. It encodes CASSLSQGENWETQYF.

This clonotype has ten or more counts. The chain links TRBV7-2 to TRBJ2-3; 8 bases line up with TRBD2. The CDR3 has 19 residues. Losses at the gene ends were 5 bases for V and 2 bases for J; bases not matched to a gene: 18. Germline V gene sequence: CDR1 SGHTA, CDR2 FQGNSA. The CDR3 is CASSLNRIISGGDTDTQYF. DNA of the CDR3: TGTGCCAGCAGCCTCAACCGGATCATATCGGGGGGGGACACAGATACGCAGTATTTT.

This sequence joins TRBV7-9 and TRBJ2-1, with D unclear. From germline, CDR1 is SEHNR and CDR2 FQNEAQ (reference sequence). The CDR3 has 15 residues. The V end was cut by 5 bases, the J end by 5 bases, with 16 bases between. This CDR3 is CASSGRPGSHNEQFF. The DNA of the CDR3 is TGTGCCAGCAGCGGCCGACCCGGGTCCCACAATGAGCAGTTCTTC.

The chain is built from TRBV29-1 and TRBJ1-1; D remains ambiguous. The CDR3 loop spans 13 amino acids. Trimming pared 6 bases from V and 3 bases from J, leaving 14 bases between. CDR1 and CDR2 (germline): SQVTM, ANQGSEA. The CDR3 DNA sequence: TGCAGCGTCTGCCCAGGTGGGGACACTGAAGCTTTCTTT. Translating it yields CSVCPGGDTEAFF.

The chain employs TRBV5-4 and TRBJ2-5; D is uncertain. This CDR3 region has 15 residues. V lost 1 base, J lost 5 bases, and 15 bases lay in between. The V gene's germline CDR1 is SGHNT and CDR2 YYREEE (reference sequence). As DNA, the CDR3 is TGTGCCAGCAGCTTGCGCTCGGAGCTCCGGGAGACCCAGTACTTC. Translating it yields CASSLRSELRETQYF.

The genes are TRBV28 and TRBJ2-7; 8 bases fit TRBD1. V lost 5 bases, J lost 9 bases, and 18 bases stayed unmatched. The CDR3 extends over 16 amino acids. CDR1 is MDHEN, CDR2 SYDVKM, per germline. The CDR3 loop reads CASSPRDRPIQNGQYV. The CDR3 bases are TGTGCCAGCAGTCCTCGGGACAGGCCCATTCAGAATGGGCAGTACGTC.

The genes are TRBV6-6 and TRBJ1-1; the D gene is possibly TRBD1 (5 bases). The length of the CDR3 is 13 residues. V lost 6 bases to trimming and J lost 2 bases, with 10 bases between them. Germline V gives CDR1 MNHNY, CDR2 SVGAGI (reference sequence). The chain's CDR3 is CASRHGGNTEAFF. CDR3 nucleotides: TGTGCCAGCAGACACGGGGGTAACACTGAAGCTTTCTTT.

This clonotype has at least ten counts. The chain is built from TRBV12-3 or TRBV12-4 and TRBJ1-5; D is uncertain. The CDR3 is made up of 13 amino acids. The V end was cut by 5 bases, the J end by 0 bases, with 5 bases between. CDR3 DNA: TGTGCCAGCAGTCACGGTAGCAATCAGCCCCAGCATTTT. Amino acid sequence: CASSHGSNQPQHF.

The CDR3 coding sequence is TGTGCCAGCAGTGAATATTTCCTAGCGGGGGTTCAAGAGACCCAGTACTTC. It codes for CASSEYFLAGVQETQYF. This chain links TRBV25-1 with TRBJ2-5; 10 bases are shared with TRBD2. The CDR3 extends over 17 amino acids. V lost 0 bases to trimming and J lost 2 bases; unmatched junction nucleotides: 6. The V gene's germline CDR1 is MGHDK and CDR2 SYGVNS.

The chain employs TRBV12-3 or TRBV12-4 and TRBJ2-1; the D gene is possibly TRBD2 (6 bases). Trimming cost V 4 bases and J 6 bases, with 10 bases left between them. CDR3 size: 13 residues. In DNA form, the CDR3 reads TGTGCCAGCAGTTGGACTACCCCCAATGAGCAGTTCTTC. Translated: CASSWTTPNEQFF.

This clonotype was observed many times. V gene TRBV6-5 combines with J gene TRBJ1-5; D perhaps matches TRBD1 (6 bases). Trimming cost V 8 bases and J 4 bases, with 18 bases left between them. This CDR3 is built from 15 residues. Germline lookup yields CDR1 MNHEY and CDR2 SVGAGI. The DNA of the CDR3 is TGTGCCAGCGGTCCCTACAGGGAACGGAATCAGCCCCAGCATTTT. Amino acids: CASGPYRERNQPQHF.

The chain couples TRBV7-2 to TRBJ1-5; D gene ambiguous. Looked up from germline, CDR1 is SGHTA and CDR2 is FQGNSA. Deletions cut 1 base from V and 6 bases from J, with 4 bases between. This CDR3 has 12 residues. CDR3 region: CASSLVIQPQHF. CDR3 nucleotide sequence: TGTGCCAGCAGCTTAGTGATTCAGCCCCAGCATTTT.

A few counts support this clonotype. The chain joins TRBV6-5 to TRBJ2-1; 8 nucleotides agree with TRBD2. The CDR3 consists of 14 residues. V dropped 7 bases and J dropped 8; count of bases not matched to a gene: 10. Per the germline V gene, CDR1 is MNHEY and CDR2 is SVGAGI. CDR3 nucleotide sequence: TGTGCCAGCACCGCCGGGACTAGGGGAGATGAGCAGTTCTTC. This encodes CASTAGTRGDEQFF.

This clonotype has ten or more counts. The J gene is TRBJ2-5, the V gene TRBV28; D unclear. Germline CDR1 MDHEN, CDR2 SYDVKM. This CDR3 comprises 13 residues. With 2 bases removed from V and 3 bases from J, the gap between germline ends came to 7 bases. The CDR3 DNA sequence: TGTGCCAGCAGTTTAGCGGCTGAAGAGACCCAGTACTTC. This sequence encodes CASSLAAEETQYF.

In this sample, this clonotype turned up many times. J is TRBJ1-2 and V is TRBV7-9, with D possibly TRBD1 on 6 matching bases. In germline, CDR1 is SEHNR, CDR2 FQNEAQ (reference sequence). Trimming cost V 5 bases and J 1 base, with 17 bases left between them. There are 16 residues in the CDR3. CDR3 DNA: TGTGCCAGCAGCGCTGGGGGACACCTGTTTAACTATGGCTACACCTTC. Translation: CASSAGGHLFNYGYTF.

The rearrangement uses TRBV24-1 and TRBJ2-5; TRBD1 might be the D (6 bases). Germline-derived CDR1 and CDR2 are KGHDR and SFDVKD. V was clipped by 4 bases and J by 2 bases, with 10 bases between them. The CDR3 length is 14 residues. The CDR3 sequence: CATSDPGVQETQYF. For the CDR3, the DNA is TGTGCCACCAGTGACCCAGGGGTTCAAGAGACCCAGTACTTC.